These T cell receptor beta chains were read from a single sample in a study of T cells expressing NK-cell markers. No DNA is given; TCRdb re-called the 5' RACE reads and lists each CDR3 protein once. Here the sample table reports about 460,000 distinct CDR3 sequences. Sequencing used blood T cells: a sorted CD56 or NKG2C T cell subset, CD4+ or CD8+ T cells, or bulk PBMC T cells (not recorded which). These receptors all stem from a woman aged 45-60 years in good health. Each CDR3 is given with its conserved first and last residue.

TRBJ2-7	TRBV11-1	CASSLGRAGGIYEQYF
TRBJ1-5	TRBV5-1	CASSATSLPPQHF
TRBJ2-7	TRBV5-5	CASSVGRASYEQYF
TRBJ2-3	TRBV5-1	CASSLLSSGRAQTDTQYF
TRBJ2-5	TRBV27	CASSGTSGRGETQYF
TRBJ2-7	TRBV5-1	CASSLLSGSAEQYF
TRBJ1-2	TRBV12-3/TRBV12-4	CASSLALGTPYGYTF
TRBJ2-7	TRBV4-1	CASSLDRGLIQQYF
TRBJ2-2	TRBV19	CASTLEVARGLAGELFF
TRBJ1-4	TRBV5-5	CASSPSGATNEKLFF
TRBJ2-2	TRBV7-2	CASSLQRVNTGELFF
TRBJ2-1	TRBV11-2	CASRPIVGAYNEQFF
TRBJ2-5	TRBV6-5	CASSLGRRGRRETQYF
TRBJ1-4	TRBV6-5	CASRLREKLFF
TRBJ1-3	TRBV11-2	CASSSGQGARGNTIYF
TRBJ2-1	TRBV20-1	CSATGRSNNEQFF
TRBJ2-1	TRBV9	CASSPLAGVSGEQFF
TRBJ2-2	TRBV5-1	CASSPVQGRFGELFF
TRBJ2-3	TRBV20-1	CSASPGGRWPDTQYF
TRBJ2-1	TRBV6-5	CASSYRLGGRNYEQFF
TRBJ1-6	TRBV11-3	CASSRAGQGNSPLHF
TRBJ1-1	TRBV18	CASSRLRDTEAFF
TRBJ1-2	TRBV6-6	CASMTGSDGYTF
TRBJ1-1	TRBV7-9	CASRRNLGDTEAFF